Below are 11 T cell receptor beta chains sequenced from a single sample in a study of T cells after yellow fever vaccination. TCRdb reanalysed the 5' RACE reads using MiXCR and keeps one entry per CDR3 protein. The table records 46,000 or so distinct CDR3 sequences, around 6.4% of them present only once. The specimen comprised PBMCs, either bulk or a sorted T-cell subset (CD4+, CD8+, memory, or dextramer-sorted; not recorded which), sampled 45 days after the yellow fever booster vaccination. The receptors here all came from a man aged 25 to 40 who received the YFV17D yellow fever vaccine.

This clonotype was seen a few times. This chain links TRBV5-6 with TRBJ1-5, with D perhaps TRBD1 (6 bases). CDR3 length equals 16 residues. Germline CDR1 is SGHDT and CDR2 is YYEEEE. Trimming removed 3 bases at V and 3 bases at J, with 16 bases between. CDR3 sequence: CASSSQLRGVNQPQHF. The CDR3 DNA is TGTGCCAGCAGCTCGCAACTCAGGGGTGTCAATCAGCCCCAGCATTTT.

This clonotype showed up many times. The J gene is TRBJ1-1, the V gene TRBV5-1; D unresolved. The V and J ends lost 4 bases and 2 bases respectively, with 15 bases between them. CDR3 length equals 15 residues. CDR1 and CDR2 (germline): SGHRS, YFSETQ. This chain's CDR3 is CASSLGSRPNTEAFF. CDR3 nucleotide sequence: TGCGCCAGCAGCCTTGGGTCTCGCCCAAACACTGAAGCTTTCTTT.

This clonotype was seen more than once but under ten times. V gene TRBV20-1 combines with J gene TRBJ1-6; D remains ambiguous. CDR3 length: 15 residues. Germline V lookup: CDR1 DFQATT, CDR2 SNEGSKA (reference sequence). V was pared by 6 bases and J by 14 bases, with 26 bases between. CDR3 in DNA: TGCAGTGCCAAGCCCCCCCAAAACATTAATTCGGCCCTCCACTTT. Encoded protein: CSAKPPQNINSALHF.

The sample holds many counts of this clonotype. This chain joins TRBV5-1 and TRBJ2-1, with TRBD2 matching over 10 bases. The V gene's germline CDR1 is SGHRS and CDR2 YFSETQ. This CDR3 is built from 15 residues. The V segment lost 4 bases and the J segment 3 bases; nucleotides outside the gene matches: 4. CDR3 bases: TGCGCCAGCAGCCCTATAGCGGGAGGCTACAATGAGCAGTTCTTC. This gives the protein CASSPIAGGYNEQFF. The full variable domain, completed using reference TRBV5-1 and TRBJ2-1, is KAGVTQTPRYLIKTRGQQVTLSCSPISGHRSVSWYQQTPGQGLQFLFEYFSETQRNKGNFPGRFSGRQFSNSRSEMNVSTLELGDSALYLCASSPIAGGYNEQFFGPGTRLTVL.

This clonotype has at least ten counts. This chain links TRBV3-1 with TRBJ2-2, with TRBD2 identical over 14 bases. The CDR3 is 16 amino acids. J gave up 7 bases and V 2 bases, and 3 bases lay outside the gene matches. In germline, CDR1 is LGHDT, CDR2 YNNKEL (reference sequence). The DNA of the CDR3 is TGTGCCAGCAGCCAAACCGGGACTAGCGGGAGCGGGGAGCTGTTTTTT. It is translated as CASSQTGTSGSGELFF. The full variable domain, with the rest looked up from reference TRBV3-1 and TRBJ2-2, is DTAVSQTPKYLVTQMGNDKSIKCEQNLGHDTMYWYKQDSKKFLKIMFSYNNKELIINETVPNRFSPKSPDKAHLNLHINSLELGDSAVYFCASSQTGTSGSGELFFGEGSRLTVL.

This clonotype was detected many times. V and J are TRBV5-1 and TRBJ2-1; 10 bases agree with TRBD2. CDR3 length: 18 amino acids. The germline V gene has CDR1 SGHRS and CDR2 YFSETQ. The ends lost 4 bases at V and 0 bases at J; junction bases unmatched: 10. The chain's CDR3 is CASSPPGLAKSSYNEQFF. CDR3 sequence (DNA): TGCGCCAGCAGCCCGCCGGGACTAGCGAAAAGCTCCTACAATGAGCAGTTCTTC.

This clonotype has a handful of counts. This sequence joins TRBV2 and TRBJ2-7; TRBD1 might be the D (6 bases). Germline values: CDR1 SNHLY, CDR2 FYNNEI. CDR3 length: 15 amino acids. The CDR3 region is CAQAVIRGKNYEQYF. The CDR3 DNA is TGTGCTCAAGCAGTGATCAGGGGTAAAAATTACGAGCAGTACTTC.

The sample holds many counts of this clonotype. V usage is TRBV12-3 or TRBV12-4 and J usage is TRBJ1-1; D may be TRBD1 (5 bases). Trimming left V 3 bases short and J 6 bases short, with 11 bases between. This CDR3 is built from 13 residues. This CDR3 is CASSLGGKAEAFF. The CDR3 DNA follows: TGTGCCAGCAGTTTGGGGGGGAAAGCTGAAGCTTTCTTT.

In its sample, this clonotype was seen a few times. The V gene is TRBV7-8, the J gene TRBJ2-2; 7 nucleotides align to TRBD1. V shed 0 bases and J 1 base; nucleotides not matched to a gene: 2. This CDR3 is 16 amino acids long. Germline V CDR1 and CDR2: SGHVS, FQNEAQ. The CDR3 region has the DNA TGTGCCAGCAGCTTAGCCCCAGGGGGGAACACCGGGGAGCTGTTTTTT. This codes for CASSLAPGGNTGELFF.

This clonotype occurred many times. This sequence joins TRBV6-4 and TRBJ1-1, with unresolved D. This CDR3 region has 13 residues. Germline CDR1 reads MRHNA; CDR2 reads SNTAGT. Trimming pared 4 bases from V and 1 base from J, leaving 7 bases between. In DNA, the CDR3 is TGTGCCAGCAGTGTGGAAGAGAACACTGAAGCTTTCTTT. This gives the protein CASSVEENTEAFF.

In this sample, this clonotype turned up many times. The CDR3 is CASSFRGQLASNQPQHF. In DNA, the CDR3 is TGTGCCAGCAGTTTTCGGGGCCAATTGGCCAGCAATCAGCCCCAGCATTTT. V usage is TRBV12-3 or TRBV12-4 and J usage is TRBJ1-5, with D perhaps TRBD1 (5 bases). Trimming removed 3 bases from V and 1 base from J, with 16 bases in between. This CDR3 is built from 17 residues.